Each of the 14 T cell receptor beta chains below was sequenced from the same sample in a study of blood T cells in healthy people across ages. The second PCR ran about 6 to 12 cycles with a sample-barcoded 5' primer and J-beta primers. In TCRdb, the 5' RACE reads were re-called with MiXCR into one record per CDR3 protein. This table holds 1,100,000 or so distinct CDR3 sequences, 40% to 55% found once. Sequenced material: blood. The receptors were gathered from a woman aged 55 to 70 in good health.

The V call is TRBV28, the J call TRBJ2-7; D is perhaps TRBD1 (5 bases). Deletions cut 8 bases from V and 0 bases from J, with 20 bases between. The germline V gene encodes CDR1 MDHEN and CDR2 SYDVKM. CDR3 length: 16 residues. CDR3 sequence reads: CASDGNRQTLSYEQYF. The DNA of the CDR3 is TGTGCCAGCGATGGGAACCGACAGACCCTCTCCTACGAGCAGTACTTC.

V usage is TRBV9 and J usage is TRBJ2-1; a possible D gene is TRBD1 (7 bases). There are 13 residues in the CDR3. Deletions cut 7 bases from V and 4 bases from J, with 12 bases between. The germline V gene has CDR1 SGDLS and CDR2 YYNGEE. The CDR3 nucleotides read TGTGCCAGCGGCCAGGGGGGTTACAATGAGCAGTTCTTC. It translates to CASGQGGYNEQFF.

This clonotype came up a few times. The rearrangement uses TRBV15 and TRBJ2-4; TRBD2 matches at 7 bases. Matching the DNA end better, TRBJ2-7 makes the J call doubtful. Germline V CDR1 and CDR2: LNHNV, YYDKDF (reference sequence). The CDR3 covers 15 residues. The CDR3 loop is CATSPTLADNYEQYF. In nucleotides, the CDR3 is TGTGCCACCAGCCCAACCCTAGCGGATAACTACGAGCAGTACTTC.

This rearrangement joins TRBV29-1 to TRBJ2-1, with TRBD2 as a possible D gene (5 bases). The germline V and J ends were trimmed by 6 bases and 1 base, with 10 bases remaining between them. Germline-derived CDR1 and CDR2 are SQVTM and ANQGSEA. The length of the CDR3 is 13 residues. The CDR3: CSVDYLSYNEQFF. CDR3 DNA: TGCAGCGTCGACTACCTTTCCTACAATGAGCAGTTCTTC.

V is TRBV20-1 and J is TRBJ2-1; TRBD2 aligns across 8 bases. In germline, CDR1 is DFQATT, CDR2 SNEGSKA (reference sequence). CDR3 length: 14 residues. Trimming cost V 3 bases and J 5 bases; bases outside gene matches: 6. The CDR3 DNA reads as TGCAGTGCTAGTGTGCTAGCGGGCCACAATGAGCAGTTCTTC. Residues: CSASVLAGHNEQFF.

In DNA, the CDR3 is TGTGCCACCAGTGTCGACTATGGCTACACCTTC. This translates into CATSVDYGYTF. V usage is TRBV24-1 and J usage is TRBJ1-2; D uncertain. V gave up 5 bases and J gave up 3 bases, with 3 bases separating them. This CDR3 comprises 11 residues. The germline V gene encodes CDR1 KGHDR and CDR2 SFDVKD.

This clonotype was found once. The gene calls are TRBV7-9 and TRBJ2-1; D gene unclear. This CDR3 has 12 amino acids. Germline V CDR1 and CDR2: SEHNR, FQNEAQ (reference sequence). V was pared by 5 bases and J by 9 bases, with 11 bases between. CDR3 region: CASSDLEREQFF. CDR3 coding DNA: TGTGCCAGCAGCGATCTAGAGCGTGAGCAGTTCTTC.

This clonotype was counted at least ten times. The V and J genes are TRBV7-9 and TRBJ1-2; no firm D call. V shed 6 bases and J shed 7 bases, with 6 bases lying between them. CDR3 length equals 10 residues. CDR1 is SEHNR, CDR2 FQNEAQ, per germline (reference sequence). The CDR3 is CASSLGGYTF. The CDR3 DNA is TGTGCCAGCAGTTTGGGTGGCTACACCTTC.

The chain employs TRBV10-3 and TRBJ2-7; D might be TRBD1 or TRBD2, each matching 5 bases. CDR3 size: 13 residues. CDR1 ENHRY and CDR2 SYGVKD come from the germline V gene. V was shortened by 6 bases and J by 5 bases, with 14 bases between the two germline ends. The CDR3 here is CAISPGTPNEQYF. CDR3 bases: TGTGCCATCAGCCCCGGGACGCCAAACGAGCAGTACTTC.

The rearrangement joins TRBV11-2 to TRBJ2-5; weak D call: TRBD2 (6 bases). The V end lost 4 bases, the J end lost 3 bases, and 24 bases lay between the germline ends. The germline CDR1 and CDR2 sequences are SGHAT and FQNNGV. The CDR3 is made up of 18 amino acids. This CDR3 is CASSSIRRDLVPEETQYF. CDR3 DNA: TGTGCCAGCAGCTCCATCCGGAGGGATCTCGTCCCGGAAGAGACCCAGTACTTC.

The chain couples TRBV20-1 to TRBJ2-4; TRBD1 matches at 7 bases. CDR1 DFQATT and CDR2 SNEGSKA come from the germline V gene (reference sequence). The ends lost 3 bases at V and 3 bases at J; junction bases unmatched: 8. The length of the CDR3 is 15 residues. CDR3 DNA sequence: TGCAGTGCTAGTCGCGACAGGGCCATCAAAAACATTCAGTACTTC. Translating gives CSASRDRAIKNIQYF.

Notes on this clonotype: This may be a read error, as it is one base from a much larger clone. CDR3 nucleotides: TGTGCCAGCAGCTTAATCCCCCGGGAGGAAGGCTACAATGAGCAGTTCTTC. This codes for CASSLIPREEGYNEQFF. This chain links TRBV7-3 with TRBJ2-1, with 7 bases that match TRBD2. Germline CDR1 reads SGHTA; CDR2 reads FQGTGA. V shed 1 base and J 3 bases; nucleotides not matched to a gene: 9. The CDR3 runs 17 residues.

This clonotype appeared a few times. The genes are TRBV27 and TRBJ1-2; D unclear. The CDR3 consists of 13 residues. Germline loops: CDR1 MNHEY, CDR2 SMNVEV (reference sequence). V lost 3 bases and J 10 bases, leaving 15 bases between the germline ends. Written as DNA, the CDR3 is TGTGCCAGCAGTTTTGGACGGATAAACCCCTACACCTTC. Its translation: CASSFGRINPYTF.

The chain uses TRBV14 and TRBJ1-3; D remains unclear. This CDR3 is 15 amino acids long. With 4 bases removed from V and 0 bases from J, the gap between germline ends came to 10 bases. Germline V gives CDR1 SGHDN, CDR2 FVKESK. DNA of the CDR3: TGTGCCAGCAGCCTTTCAGCGGGCTCTGGAAACACCATATATTTT. As protein: CASSLSAGSGNTIYF.